The 32 T cell receptor beta chains below all came from one sample that was sequenced in a study of blood T cell repertoires in COVID-19. The data were produced by immunoSEQ multiplex PCR, yet TCRdb's version contains in-frame clones alone and is incomplete. The table has roughly 250,000 clones, about 88% seen once. Sequenced input: peripheral blood. The receptors were gathered from a woman in her thirties or forties who had recovered from COVID-19.

This clone showed up just once. The J gene is TRBJ1-1, the V gene TRBV25-1; 9 positions agree with TRBD1. The J segment lost 1 base and the V segment lost 1 base, leaving 7 bases of the junction unmatched. The CDR3 has 17 residues. The germline V gene has CDR1 MGHDK and CDR2 SYGVNS. As DNA, the CDR3 is TGTGCCAGCAGTGAATTCCGTACAGGGGGCGCGAACACTGAAGCTTTCTTT. Translating gives CASSEFRTGGANTEAFF.

The chain joins TRBV5-1 to TRBJ1-6; TRBD1 agrees at 9 bases. Per germline, CDR1 SGHRS and CDR2 YFSETQ. The junction had 2 bases not matched to a gene; V was cut back by 3 bases and J by 7 bases. The CDR3 consists of 14 residues. CDR3 sequence reads: CASSWTGENSPLHF. CDR3 DNA: TGCGCCAGCAGCTGGACAGGGGAGAATTCACCCCTCCACTTT.

The chain links TRBV5-8 to TRBJ1-4, with a possible D match to TRBD1 (6 bases). In germline, CDR1 is SGHTS, CDR2 YDEGEE. V dropped 1 base and J dropped 0 bases, with 10 bases sitting between them. This CDR3 is built from 16 residues. The CDR3 is CASSLLGQTTNEKLFF. CDR3 sequence (DNA): TGTGCCAGCAGCTTGCTCGGACAGACAACTAATGAAAAACTGTTTTTT. Combining the CDR3 with reference TRBV5-8 and TRBJ1-4 gives the whole variable domain EAGVTQSPTHLIKTRGQQATLRCSPISGHTSVYWYQQALGLGLQFLLWYDEGEERNRGNFPPRFSGRQFPNYSSELNVNALELEDSALYLCASSLLGQTTNEKLFFGSGTQLSVL.

The gene calls are TRBV28 and TRBJ1-3; TRBD1 aligns across 9 bases. The V gene's germline CDR1 is MDHEN and CDR2 SYDVKM. After removal of 4 bases from V and 4 bases from J, the junction contained 11 bases not matched to a gene. The CDR3 extends over 17 amino acids. The CDR3 spells CASSSPLRDRVGNTIYF. In DNA, the CDR3 is TGTGCCAGCAGTTCCCCCCTCCGGGACAGGGTCGGAAACACCATATATTTT.

The chain combines TRBV5-6 with TRBJ2-5; the match to TRBD1 covers 7 bases. The CDR3 has 19 residues. J was trimmed by 3 bases and V by 4 bases; bases with no gene match: 21. CDR1 is SGHDT and CDR2 is YYEEEE in the germline V gene. CDR3 nucleotides: TGTGCCAGCAGCCGCCCACTCGGACAGGTTCGGAGCCCTGAAGAGACCCAGTACTTC. Translated, it gives CASSRPLGQVRSPEETQYF. Drawing the rest from reference TRBV5-6 and TRBJ2-5, the complete variable domain is DAGVTQSPTHLIKTRGQQVTLRCSPKSGHDTVSWYQQALGQGPQFIFQYYEEEERQRGNFPDRFSGHQFPNYSSELNVNALLLGDSALYLCASSRPLGQVRSPEETQYFGPGTRLLVL.

The table lists this clone with a count of one. This sequence joins TRBV7-9 and TRBJ2-6; no firm D call. Between the trimmed V and J ends, which lost 5 bases and 1 base, there was a span of 9 bases. Germline-derived CDR1 and CDR2 are SEHNR and FQNEAQ (reference sequence). CDR3 length: 15 amino acids. CDR3 nucleotides: TGTGCCAGCAGCCGTTCCCTTTCTGGGGCCAACGTCCTGACTTTC. Encoded protein: CASSRSLSGANVLTF.

The table lists this clone with a few counts. The chain joins TRBV6-2 or TRBV6-3 to TRBJ1-6; 9 bases are a match to TRBD1. Unmatched junction bases numbered 8, after V lost 4 bases and J lost 7 bases. Germline CDR1 is MNHEY and CDR2 is SVGEGT. The CDR3 has 16 residues. Written as DNA, the CDR3 is TGTGCCAGCAGTTCTACCGGACAGGGGTCAAATTCACCCCTCCACTTT. The encoded protein is CASSSTGQGSNSPLHF.

This chain uses TRBV11-2 with TRBJ2-2; 11 bases fit TRBD1. V shed 5 bases, J shed 8 bases, and the junction held 16 bases outside the gene matches. CDR3 length: 18 amino acids. The germline V gene has CDR1 SGHAT and CDR2 FQNNGV. CDR3: CASSPGTGGPFGSGELFF. CDR3 nucleotides: TGTGCCAGCAGCCCCGGGACAGGGGGACCTTTTGGATCGGGGGAGCTGTTTTTT.

The J gene is TRBJ1-2, the V gene TRBV5-4, with D perhaps matching TRBD1 (5 bases). V was trimmed by 4 bases and J by 2 bases, leaving 12 bases between them. Germline loops: CDR1 SGHNT, CDR2 YYREEE (reference sequence). The CDR3 totals 14 residues. CDR3 in DNA: TGTGCCAGCAGCCGACAGTTGAACAACTATGGCTACACCTTC. Amino acids: CASSRQLNNYGYTF.

The V call is TRBV3-1 (or the pseudogene TRBV3-2), the J call TRBJ2-5; 10 positions agree with TRBD2. Per the germline V gene, CDR1 is LGHDT and CDR2 is YNNKEL (reference sequence). The J segment lost 4 bases and the V segment lost 4 bases, leaving 12 bases of the junction unmatched. This CDR3 region has 17 residues. CDR3: CASSLPGGLASRETQYF. CDR3 coding DNA: TGTGCCAGCAGCCTTCCTGGGGGACTAGCGTCTCGAGAGACCCAGTACTTC.

The CDR3 here is CASSLGTVTYEQYF. Here the CDR3 DNA reads TGCGCCAGCAGCTTGGGGACAGTTACCTACGAGCAGTACTTC. The gene calls are TRBV5-1 and TRBJ2-7, with a possible D match to TRBD1 (6 bases). This CDR3 has 14 residues. V was pared by 0 bases and J by 2 bases, with 9 bases between. CDR1 is SGHRS and CDR2 is YFSETQ in the germline V gene. Using reference TRBV5-1 and TRBJ2-7 for the parts outside the CDR3, the full variable domain is KAGVTQTPRYLIKTRGQQVTLSCSPISGHRSVSWYQQTPGQGLQFLFEYFSETQRNKGNFPGRFSGRQFSNSRSEMNVSTLELGDSALYLCASSLGTVTYEQYFGPGTRLTVT.

The gene calls are TRBV2 and TRBJ2-7; 8 bases map to TRBD1. The V and J ends lost 2 bases and 3 bases, in that order; junction bases with no gene match: 6. The CDR3 length is 15 residues. Germline loops: CDR1 SNHLY, CDR2 FYNNEI. DNA of the CDR3: TGTGCCAGCAGTGAAAGGTCAGGGGGCGGCTACGAGCAGTACTTC. Translating gives CASSERSGGGYEQYF.

V usage is TRBV6-4 and J usage is TRBJ2-3, with D tentatively TRBD1 (6 bases). V was cut by 2 bases and J by 2 bases, with 14 bases left in between. This CDR3 region has 16 residues. The germline gives CDR1 MRHNA, CDR2 SNTAGT. The chain's CDR3 is CASSDGTGSNTDTQYF. The CDR3 DNA follows: TGTGCCAGCAGTGACGGTACAGGGAGCAACACAGATACGCAGTATTTT.

The gene calls are TRBV5-4 and TRBJ2-5; TRBD1 might be the D (5 bases). V lost 2 bases to trimming and J lost 2 bases, with 10 bases between them. CDR3 length: 14 amino acids. Germline-derived CDR1 and CDR2 are SGHNT and YYREEE (reference sequence). DNA for the CDR3: TGTGCCAGCAGCTTCGACAGCTTTCAAGAGACCCAGTACTTC. Encoded protein: CASSFDSFQETQYF.

This clone is a singleton in its sample. The chain employs TRBV2 and TRBJ2-1, with 10 positions matching TRBD2. Germline assignment: CDR1 SNHLY and CDR2 FYNNEI. V lost 4 bases to trimming and J lost 1 base; unmatched junction nucleotides: 10. The CDR3 is 18 amino acids. CDR3 sequence reads: CASSVGPSGSNSYNEQFF. DNA for the CDR3: TGTGCCAGCAGTGTGGGTCCTAGCGGGAGTAATTCCTACAATGAGCAGTTCTTC.

This clone was seen only once. The J gene is TRBJ2-2, the V gene TRBV9; 10 bases are a match to TRBD2. CDR3 length: 15 amino acids. The germline CDR1 and CDR2 sequences are SGDLS and YYNGEE. V lost 5 bases, J lost 1 base, and 2 bases stayed unmatched. In DNA, the CDR3 is TGTGCCAGCAGTAGCGGGGGGCTGAACACCGGGGAGCTGTTTTTT. Protein product: CASSSGGLNTGELFF.

The chain links TRBV7-2 to TRBJ2-3; 8 bases align to TRBD2. The CDR3 runs to 16 residues. The junction had 6 bases not matched to a gene; V was cut back by 4 bases and J by 0 bases. Germline-derived CDR1 and CDR2 are SGHTA and FQGNSA. CDR3 protein: CASSSRGGRSTDTQYF. The DNA of the CDR3 is TGTGCCAGCAGCTCCCGGGGGGGCCGGAGCACAGATACGCAGTATTTT.

The genes are TRBV7-3 and TRBJ2-2, with 10 nucleotides matching TRBD1. The CDR3 contains 14 residues. Germline CDR1 and CDR2: SGHTA and FQGTGA. V lost 7 bases, J lost 3 bases, and 2 bases stayed unmatched. The DNA for the CDR3 is TGTGCCAGCAAGGGGACAGGGGACACCGGGGAGCTGTTTTTT. It encodes CASKGTGDTGELFF. The complete variable domain, with remaining parts taken from reference TRBV7-3 and TRBJ2-2, reads GAGVSQTPSNKVTEKGKYVELRCDPISGHTALYWYRQSLGQGPEFLIYFQGTGAADDSGLPNDRFFAVRPEGSVSTLKIQRTERGDSAVYLCASKGTGDTGELFFGEGSRLTVL.

The rearrangement joins TRBV5-4 to TRBJ2-7, with 8 nucleotides matching TRBD2. V lost 4 bases, J lost 2 bases, and 11 bases stayed unmatched. CDR3 length: 16 amino acids. Germline V gives CDR1 SGHNT, CDR2 YYREEE (reference sequence). The CDR3 sequence: CASSSPGLGVAYEQYF. The CDR3 DNA is TGTGCCAGCAGCAGTCCGGGACTAGGAGTCGCCTACGAGCAGTACTTC.

This clone was observed a few times. The chain couples TRBV4-2 to TRBJ2-2; a weak D match, TRBD2 (7 bases). This CDR3 is 18 amino acids long. The V end lost 1 base, the J end lost 4 bases, and 19 bases lay between the germline ends. Germline V gene sequence: CDR1 LGHNA, CDR2 YNFKEQ. The CDR3 coding sequence is TGTGCCAGCAGCCAAGGGGGACCGAGGGCGGGGGCCACCGGGGAGCTGTTTTTT. It translates to CASSQGGPRAGATGELFF.

The CDR3 reads CASRNSAGGGETQYF. CDR3 DNA: TGTGCCAGCAGGAATTCGGCGGGAGGCGGAGAGACCCAGTACTTC. The rearrangement joins TRBV7-2 to TRBJ2-5; TRBD2 aligns across 8 bases. The CDR3 consists of 15 residues. Unmatched junction bases numbered 10, after V lost 6 bases and J lost 4 bases. Germline-derived CDR1 and CDR2 are SGHTA and FQGNSA.

The rearrangement uses TRBV2 and TRBJ2-5; D is unclear. CDR1 is SNHLY, CDR2 FYNNEI, per germline. CDR3 length: 12 residues. Trimming shortened V by 8 bases and J by 4 bases, and 11 bases separated the two germline ends. The DNA for the CDR3 is TGTGCCAGCCTTTTAGGCGGAGAGACCCAGTACTTC. The encoded protein is CASLLGGETQYF.

Note on this clone: In the same sample, other DNA sequences code for this CDR3. The genes are TRBV19 and TRBJ1-2; D might be TRBD1 (5 bases). The V gene lost 6 bases and the J gene lost 2 bases, with 10 bases spanning the gap. This CDR3 is built from 13 residues. Germline lookup yields CDR1 LNHDA and CDR2 SQIVND (reference sequence). The CDR3 DNA follows: TGTGCCAGTAGACTTCAGGGAAACTATGGCTACACCTTC. It codes for CASRLQGNYGYTF.

V and J are TRBV4-3 and TRBJ2-3, with 14 bases matching TRBD2. Losses at the gene ends were 3 bases for V and 5 bases for J; bases not matched to a gene: 7. In germline, CDR1 is LGHNA, CDR2 YSLEER. The CDR3 is made up of 17 amino acids. The CDR3 region is CASSQQTSGGAIDTQYF. Written as DNA, the CDR3 is TGCGCCAGCAGCCAGCAGACTAGCGGGGGGGCGATAGATACGCAGTATTTT.

This clone was detected a few times. The chain links TRBV7-6 to TRBJ1-5, with D possibly TRBD1 on 5 matching bases. V was shortened by 5 bases and J by 7 bases, with 12 bases between the two germline ends. CDR1 is SGHVS and CDR2 is FNYEAQ in the germline V gene. The CDR3 covers 13 residues. CDR3 residues: CASSGAGGQPQHF. The CDR3 nucleotides read TGTGCCAGCAGCGGGGCTGGAGGGCAGCCCCAGCATTTT.

The chain employs TRBV18 and TRBJ2-7, with D possibly matching TRBD1 (5 bases). The CDR3 totals 15 residues. V shed 6 bases and J shed 3 bases, with 18 bases lying between them. Germline CDR1 reads KGHSH; CDR2 reads LQKENI. The CDR3 bases are TGTGCCAGCTCTCCCACTCCTGCGACAGACTACGAGCAGTACTTC. The encoded protein is CASSPTPATDYEQYF.

The chain recombines TRBV5-5 with TRBJ2-7; a possible D gene is TRBD1 (6 bases). The CDR3 is 13 amino acids. Trimming took off 3 bases at V and 7 bases at J, with 14 bases between the two ends. From germline, CDR1 is SGHKS and CDR2 YYEKEE (reference sequence). The CDR3 nucleotides are TGTGCCAGCAGCTGGGGGACAACGGGGGAGCAGTACTTC. Translation: CASSWGTTGEQYF.

The rearrangement links TRBV19 to TRBJ2-2; 7 bases match TRBD1. The CDR3 consists of 14 residues. After removal of 10 bases from V and 0 bases from J, the junction contained 5 bases not matched to a gene. Germline CDR1 LNHDA, CDR2 SQIVND (reference sequence). CDR3 DNA: TGTGCCACGAGGACAGGTACGAACACCGGGGAGCTGTTTTTT. This encodes CATRTGTNTGELFF.

The chain combines TRBV12-5 with TRBJ2-2; no clear D. V was shortened by 2 bases and J by 0 bases, with 7 bases between the two germline ends. This CDR3 contains 15 residues. The germline CDR1 and CDR2 sequences are LGHNT and FRNRAP. Here the CDR3 reads CASGLYSTNTGELFF. CDR3 sequence (DNA): TGTGCTAGTGGTTTGTACAGTACGAACACCGGGGAGCTGTTTTTT. Full variable domain (remainder filled in from reference TRBV12-5 and TRBJ2-2): DARVTQTPRHKVTEMGQEVTMRCQPILGHNTVFWYRQTMMQGLELLAYFRNRAPLDDSGMPKDRFSAEMPDATLATLKIQPSEPRDSAVYFCASGLYSTNTGELFFGEGSRLTVL.

The CDR3 DNA is TGCGCCAGCAGCCAAACAGGAGTCCAAGAGACCCAGTACTTC. Translation: CASSQTGVQETQYF. This chain links TRBV4-1 with TRBJ2-5, with D perhaps matching TRBD1 (5 bases). The germline CDR1 and CDR2 sequences are MGHRA and YSYEKL. With 2 bases removed from V and 1 base from J, the gap between germline ends came to 8 bases. The length of the CDR3 is 14 residues.

This sequence joins TRBV7-2 and TRBJ1-6; tentatively, D is TRBD1 (5 bases). The V and J ends lost 0 bases and 9 bases respectively, with 12 bases between them. The CDR3 length is 15 residues. The V gene's germline CDR1 is SGHTA and CDR2 FQGNSA. Written as DNA, the CDR3 is TGTGCCAGCAGCTTAGCGCTAGGAGGGGCTTCACCCCTCCACTTT. This gives the protein CASSLALGGASPLHF.

In its sample, this clone was seen a few times. The chain recombines TRBV9 with TRBJ2-3; D call uncertain. Germline lookup yields CDR1 SGDLS and CDR2 YYNGEE. The CDR3 has 13 amino acids. Trimming removed 3 bases from V and 4 bases from J, with 9 bases in between. This CDR3 is CASSATGADTQYF. The DNA of the CDR3 is TGTGCCAGCAGCGCAACTGGTGCAGATACGCAGTATTTT. Drawing the rest from reference TRBV9 and TRBJ2-3, the complete variable domain is DSGVTQTPKHLITATGQRVTLRCSPRSGDLSVYWYQQSLDQGLQFLIQYYNGEERAKGNILERFSAQQFPDLHSELNLSSLELGDSALYFCASSATGADTQYFGPGTRLTVL.